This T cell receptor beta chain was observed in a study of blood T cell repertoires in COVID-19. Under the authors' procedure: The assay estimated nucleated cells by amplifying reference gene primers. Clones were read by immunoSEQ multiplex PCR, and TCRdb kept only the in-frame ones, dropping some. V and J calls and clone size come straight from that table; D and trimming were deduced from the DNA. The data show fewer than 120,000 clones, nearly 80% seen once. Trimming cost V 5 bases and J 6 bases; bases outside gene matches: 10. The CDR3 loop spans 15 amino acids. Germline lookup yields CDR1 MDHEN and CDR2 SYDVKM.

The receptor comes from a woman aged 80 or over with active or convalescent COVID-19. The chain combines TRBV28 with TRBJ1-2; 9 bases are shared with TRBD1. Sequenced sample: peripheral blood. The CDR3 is CASSPPLTGGDGYTF. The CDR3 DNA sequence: TGTGCCAGCAGTCCCCCCCTTACAGGGGGCGATGGCTACACCTTC.